This entry lists 30 T cell receptor beta chains sequenced from one sample in a study of early T cells in non-severe SARS-CoV-2 infection. TCRdb re-analysed the 5' RACE reads in MiXCR, keeping a single row per CDR3 protein. The sample records about 67,000 distinct CDR3 sequences, around a tenth being singletons. The sequenced material came from whole blood. These receptors came from an adult who was a healthcare worker with PCR-confirmed SARS-CoV-2 infection or an uninfected control (not recorded which).

This clonotype has a count of ten or more. The chain links TRBV5-1 to TRBJ2-1; 7 nucleotides line up with TRBD1. The CDR3 sequence is 15 residues long. V lost 2 bases, J lost 4 bases, and 6 bases stayed unmatched. Germline values: CDR1 SGHRS, CDR2 YFSETQ. The CDR3 is CASSLGTVLYNEQFF. Written as DNA, the CDR3 is TGCGCCAGCAGCTTAGGGACAGTTCTGTACAATGAGCAGTTCTTC.

There are many counts of this clonotype. V and J are TRBV2 and TRBJ2-5; 10 nucleotides line up with TRBD1. Germline V gives CDR1 SNHLY, CDR2 FYNNEI. This CDR3 contains 14 residues. V was pared by 6 bases and J by 3 bases, with 4 bases of the junction left unmatched. The chain's CDR3 is CASRRGQGEETQYF. The CDR3 DNA sequence: TGTGCCAGCAGGAGAGGACAGGGGGAAGAGACCCAGTACTTC.

At least ten counts were recorded for this clonotype. The chain combines TRBV19 with TRBJ2-1; 8 positions agree with TRBD1. Trimming removed 8 bases from V and 5 bases from J; junction bases left unmatched: 8. This CDR3 has 14 amino acids. The germline CDR1 and CDR2 sequences are LNHDA and SQIVND (reference sequence). CDR3 in DNA: TGTGCCAGTGAAGACAGGGGAAGCCACAATGAGCAGTTCTTC. Translation: CASEDRGSHNEQFF.

This clonotype was counted ten times or more. This chain joins TRBV20-1 and TRBJ2-1; D is ambiguous. This CDR3 has 14 residues. Germline lookup yields CDR1 DFQATT and CDR2 SNEGSKA (reference sequence). V lost 3 bases to trimming and J lost 6 bases, with 15 bases between them. The CDR3 region has the DNA TGCAGTGCTAGGTGGATGCGGACCCCCAATGAGCAGTTCTTC. Its protein product is CSARWMRTPNEQFF.

Worth noting for this clonotype: A much larger clone differs by one base, so this may be a read error. The V call is TRBV28, the J call TRBJ2-7, with no clear D. CDR1 and CDR2 (germline): MDHEN, SYDVKM. There are 11 residues in the CDR3. This CDR3 reads CAGSHVYEQYF. The CDR3 DNA reads as TGTGCCGGCAGTCACGTATACGAGCAGTACTTC.

This clonotype was recorded at least ten times. This chain connects TRBV7-9 to TRBJ2-1; 9 bases match TRBD1. This CDR3 spans 16 amino acids. Looked up from germline, CDR1 is SEHNR and CDR2 is FQNEAQ (reference sequence). J lost 4 bases, V lost 5 bases, and 9 bases had no gene match. The CDR3, as DNA: TGTGCCAGCAGCACAGAGGGGACAGGGACTTACAATGAGCAGTTCTTC. It encodes CASSTEGTGTYNEQFF.

This clonotype was observed many times. The rearrangement joins TRBV14 to TRBJ2-5; D is unclear. The CDR3 sequence is 14 residues long. Trimming cost V 1 base and J 5 bases, with 11 bases left between them. The germline gives CDR1 SGHDN, CDR2 FVKESK. CDR3 in amino acids: CASSQGVTWETQYF. The DNA of the CDR3 is TGTGCCAGCAGCCAAGGGGTCACCTGGGAGACCCAGTACTTC.

With regard to this clonotype: This may be a read error, as it is one base from a much larger clone. This chain connects TRBV7-9 to TRBJ2-7; TRBD2 might be the D (5 bases). The CDR3 runs to 14 residues. Per the germline V gene, CDR1 is SEHNR and CDR2 is FQNEAQ (reference sequence). The CDR3 coding sequence is TGTGCCAGCAGCTTAGCAGGGAGCTCCTGCGAGCAGTACTTC. Encoded protein: CASSLAGSSCEQYF.

This clonotype was detected many times. The V gene is TRBV19, the J gene TRBJ2-7; TRBD1 aligns across 7 bases. The germline CDR1 and CDR2 sequences are LNHDA and SQIVND (reference sequence). There are 14 residues in the CDR3. J gave up 0 bases and V 4 bases, and 3 bases lay outside the gene matches. CDR3 nucleotide sequence: TGTGCCAGTAGTAAGACAGGGAACTCCTACGAGCAGTACTTC. Translation: CASSKTGNSYEQYF.

The chain has TRBV21-1 and TRBJ2-3; TRBD2 was called by the table and not checked on the DNA. TRBV21-1 is given as a pseudogene. CDR3 length equals 19 residues. This chain's CDR3 is CASSKTPSTAGGNTDTQYF. The DNA for the CDR3 is TGTGCCAGCAGCAAAACCCCCTCTACAGCGGGGGGGAATACAGATACGCAGTATTTT.

This clonotype was seen ten or more times. This chain links TRBV7-3 with TRBJ1-1, with D perhaps TRBD1 (6 bases). The CDR3 loop spans 14 amino acids. In germline, CDR1 is SGHTA, CDR2 FQGTGA. V lost 5 bases to trimming and J lost 5 bases, with 15 bases between them. In DNA form, the CDR3 reads TGTGCCAGCAGCCCAGGCGGGGGCGCGACTGAAGCTTTCTTT. Residues: CASSPGGGATEAFF.

This clonotype was observed at least ten times. J is TRBJ2-3 and V is TRBV14; D ambiguous. The CDR3 is 13 residues long. V lost 1 base to trimming and J lost 4 bases, with 6 bases between them. The germline V gene encodes CDR1 SGHDN and CDR2 FVKESK. CDR3 DNA sequence: TGTGCCAGCAGCCAAGTAGGGCCAGATACGCAGTATTTT. Protein: CASSQVGPDTQYF.

In its sample, this clonotype was seen once. The chain couples TRBV10-3 to TRBJ2-7; perhaps D is TRBD1 or TRBD2 (5 bases each). Trimming shortened V by 9 bases and J by 1 base, and 10 bases separated the two germline ends. The length of the CDR3 is 12 residues. Looked up from germline, CDR1 is ENHRY and CDR2 is SYGVKD. This CDR3 is CAIGTESYEQYF. Here the CDR3 DNA reads TGTGCCATAGGGACGGAGTCCTACGAGCAGTACTTC.

The sample holds many counts of this clonotype. The chain employs TRBV5-1 and TRBJ1-4; D gene uncertain. Germline CDR1 is SGHRS and CDR2 is YFSETQ. The CDR3 covers 19 residues. V shed 0 bases and J shed 2 bases, with 20 bases lying between them. The CDR3 is CASSLGVGSHPATNEKLFF. The CDR3, as DNA: TGCGCCAGCAGCTTGGGGGTCGGCTCGCATCCGGCGACTAATGAAAAACTGTTTTTT. The full variable domain, rest sourced from reference TRBV5-1 and TRBJ1-4, is KAGVTQTPRYLIKTRGQQVTLSCSPISGHRSVSWYQQTPGQGLQFLFEYFSETQRNKGNFPGRFSGRQFSNSRSEMNVSTLELGDSALYLCASSLGVGSHPATNEKLFFGSGTQLSVL.

In this sample, this clonotype turned up a few times. CDR3 nucleotides: TGTGCCAGCAGCTCCTCCGGGACTAGTCGGGCCGGGGAGCTGTTTTTT. Protein product: CASSSSGTSRAGELFF. The chain carries TRBV11-2 and TRBJ2-2; 8 bases fit TRBD2. CDR1 is SGHAT, CDR2 FQNNGV, per germline. Losses at the gene ends were 4 bases for V and 6 bases for J; bases not matched to a gene: 10. CDR3 length equals 16 residues.

This clonotype has just a few counts. The rearrangement uses TRBV20-1 and TRBJ2-3, with 12 bases lining up with TRBD2. V gave up 1 base and J gave up 4 bases; unmatched junction bases: 12. CDR1 is DFQATT, CDR2 SNEGSKA, per germline (reference sequence). The length of the CDR3 is 18 residues. The CDR3 coding sequence is TGCAGTGCTAGAGGCGGACTAGCGGGAAAGGTTTTGGCAGATACGCAGTATTTT. It codes for CSARGGLAGKVLADTQYF.

This clonotype was observed at least ten times. This chain connects TRBV29-1 to TRBJ2-2, with 9 bases matching TRBD2. The CDR3 covers 14 residues. V shed 4 bases and J 5 bases; nucleotides not matched to a gene: 5. Germline CDR1 SQVTM, CDR2 ANQGSEA. The chain's CDR3 is CSVGELAGTGELFF. The CDR3 bases are TGCAGCGTTGGGGAGCTAGCGGGGACCGGGGAGCTGTTTTTT.

The J gene is TRBJ2-7, the V gene TRBV19, with D hard to call. Germline CDR1 and CDR2: LNHDA and SQIVND (reference sequence). There are 14 residues in the CDR3. V shed 5 bases and J shed 4 bases, with 15 bases lying between them. The CDR3 bases are TGTGCCAGTAGTCCAGGACGGGCAGGTTACGAGCAGTACTTC. This encodes CASSPGRAGYEQYF.

Comment on this clonotype: It may be a read error: a sequence one base away is much more abundant. V usage is TRBV27 and J usage is TRBJ2-1; no clear D. Germline assignment: CDR1 MNHEY and CDR2 SMNVEV (reference sequence). V lost 5 bases and J 7 bases, leaving 15 bases between the germline ends. This CDR3 spans 14 amino acids. CDR3: CASSLDRTLNEQFF. The CDR3 coding sequence is TGTGCCAGCAGTCTTGATCGAACTTTGAATGAGCAGTTCTTC.

This clonotype was counted ten times or more. The chain combines TRBV4-1 with TRBJ2-7; 7 bases match TRBD1. V shed 3 bases, J shed 3 bases, and the junction held 14 bases outside the gene matches. CDR1 and CDR2 (germline): MGHRA, YSYEKL. The CDR3 loop spans 17 amino acids. The CDR3 DNA follows: TGCGCCAGCAGCCAGGGGACCCGACAGGGATTCTACTACGAGCAGTACTTC. The encoded protein is CASSQGTRQGFYYEQYF.

This clonotype was recorded many times. This chain links TRBV6-6 with TRBJ2-7, with 8 bases fitting TRBD2. V shed 5 bases, J shed 6 bases, and the junction held 6 bases outside the gene matches. This CDR3 comprises 13 residues. Germline V lookup: CDR1 MNHNY, CDR2 SVGAGI (reference sequence). The DNA of the CDR3 is TGTGCCAGCAGTCCCCCGGGAGGGCGCGAGCAGTACTTC. The encoded protein is CASSPPGGREQYF.

This clonotype has a count of ten or more. V usage is TRBV7-6 and J usage is TRBJ1-1, with TRBD1 as a possible D gene (6 bases). The CDR3 totals 17 residues. The germline V and J ends were trimmed by 4 bases and 1 base, with 19 bases remaining between them. Germline V lookup: CDR1 SGHVS, CDR2 FNYEAQ. DNA for the CDR3: TGTGCCAGCAGCTCCTTAGGGGGGGCTTATCGGAACACTGAAGCTTTCTTT. Translated: CASSSLGGAYRNTEAFF.

This clonotype has at least ten counts. V usage is TRBV27 and J usage is TRBJ1-5; no definite D call. The CDR3 length is 13 residues. The germline CDR1 and CDR2 sequences are MNHEY and SMNVEV (reference sequence). The V end lost 0 bases, the J end lost 5 bases, and 5 bases lay between the germline ends. The CDR3 sequence: CASSLSGHQPQHF. The DNA of the CDR3 is TGTGCCAGCAGTTTATCAGGTCATCAGCCCCAGCATTTT.

This clonotype appeared many times. The chain couples TRBV10-3 to TRBJ2-7, with 10 bases fitting TRBD1. V trimming: 4 bases; J trimming: 3 bases; junction bases outside the gene matches: 6. Germline V lookup: CDR1 ENHRY, CDR2 SYGVKD. CDR3 length equals 15 residues. CDR3: CAISVRQGAIYEQYF. In nucleotides, the CDR3 is TGTGCCATCAGTGTACGACAGGGGGCTATCTACGAGCAGTACTTC.

The rearrangement links TRBV20-1 to TRBJ2-3; TRBD2 might be the D (5 bases). CDR1 and CDR2 from the germline V gene are DFQATT and SNEGSKA (reference sequence). The length of the CDR3 is 15 residues. V was clipped by 2 bases and J by 1 base, with 13 bases between them. The CDR3 sequence is CSARFGERRTDTQYF. The CDR3 DNA reads as TGCAGTGCTAGATTCGGCGAGCGGCGCACAGATACGCAGTATTTT.

This clonotype was observed many times. This chain connects TRBV11-3 to TRBJ2-2, with 7 positions matching TRBD1. Germline CDR1 SGHNT, CDR2 YENEEA. The CDR3 has 16 amino acids. V lost 5 bases, J lost 0 bases, and 6 bases stayed unmatched. CDR3 amino acids: CASSPRQGSNTGELFF. The DNA for the CDR3 is TGTGCCAGCAGCCCTCGACAGGGATCGAACACCGGGGAGCTGTTTTTT.

This clonotype was recorded many times. The chain recombines TRBV28 with TRBJ2-7, with a weak D call TRBD2 (5 bases). Trimming pared 5 bases from V and 9 bases from J, leaving 14 bases between. The CDR3 length is 12 residues. From germline, CDR1 is MDHEN and CDR2 SYDVKM. DNA for the CDR3: TGTGCCAGCAGTACACGGGGTCTCGGGCAGTACTTC. Translated, it gives CASSTRGLGQYF.

This clonotype was seen repeatedly, ten times or more. The chain has TRBV24-1 and TRBJ2-1; 8 positions match TRBD2. The CDR3 is made up of 13 amino acids. V dropped 3 bases and J dropped 13; count of bases not matched to a gene: 7. Per germline, CDR1 KGHDR and CDR2 SFDVKD. CDR3 residues: CATSDRYSGTQFF. The CDR3 DNA follows: TGTGCCACCAGTGATCGCTATAGCGGGACCCAGTTCTTC.

This clonotype was observed at least ten times. The chain is built from TRBV29-1 and TRBJ1-2; no clear D gene. CDR1 SQVTM and CDR2 ANQGSEA come from the germline V gene. The CDR3 loop spans 11 amino acids. The V and J ends lost 3 bases and 6 bases respectively, with 8 bases between them. The CDR3 loop reads CSVEGKDGYTF. CDR3 nucleotide sequence: TGCAGCGTTGAGGGAAAGGATGGCTACACCTTC.

This clonotype was recorded many times. The chain links TRBV7-6 to TRBJ2-5, with a weak D call TRBD2 (5 bases). Germline CDR1 and CDR2: SGHVS and FNYEAQ. V lost 1 base, J lost 2 bases, and 11 bases lay in between. This CDR3 is built from 15 residues. CDR3 DNA sequence: TGTGCCAGCAGCTTAGAACGGAGGATACAAGAGACCCAGTACTTC. This gives the protein CASSLERRIQETQYF.